The entry that follows covers one T cell receptor (beta chain) sequence. The CDR3 consists of 15 residues. Per germline, CDR1 MNHNY and CDR2 SVGAGI (reference sequence). The ends were cut back, 2 bases at V and 6 bases at J, with 14 bases in the middle. This table comes from immunoSEQ multiplex PCR, and its TCRdb copy is limited to in-frame clones, with some not included. Of just over 20,000 clones in the sample, approximately 89% were seen once. The record originates from a study of untreated major depressive disorder. CD4+ T cell purity was typically about 96%. Sequencing was carried out using CD4+ T cells from PBMCs. The receptor's source is a woman in her 30s in good health. This chain connects TRBV6-6 to TRBJ2-1; D is perhaps TRBD1 (5 bases). DNA of the CDR3: TGTGCCAGCAGTTACACGTCCCTAAGGGGCAATGAGCAGTTCTTC. Protein: CASSYTSLRGNEQFF.